These 9 T cell receptor beta chains share one sample of origin, sequenced in a study of T cells in Graves' hyperthyroidism and ophthalmopathy. Regions amplified from RNA transcripts were the TCR beta CDR3 regions. During a first-round RT-PCR of the TCR CDR3, the HTBI primer set was used. TCRdb analysed the multiplex PCR reads with MiXCR anew, one entry per CDR3 protein. Of approximately 420,000 distinct CDR3 sequences in the sample, about 16% were seen once. The material sequenced was blood. The receptors were sampled from a woman aged 25-40 years with Graves' hyperthyroidism.

This clonotype has a handful of counts. The chain links TRBV2 to TRBJ1-5; D is possibly TRBD1 (5 bases). The ends were cut back, 5 bases at V and 5 bases at J, with 10 bases in the middle. Germline-derived CDR1 and CDR2 are SNHLY and FYNNEI. This CDR3 comprises 13 residues. The DNA of the CDR3 is TGTGCCAGCAGTTACCAGGGTGATCAGCCCCAGCATTTT. It encodes CASSYQGDQPQHF.

This clonotype has ten or more counts. J is TRBJ2-3 and V is TRBV7-2; the D is unclear. Germline CDR1 and CDR2: SGHTA and FQGNSA. The CDR3 runs to 15 residues. V lost 1 base to trimming and J lost 2 bases, with 10 bases between them. The CDR3 DNA follows: TGTGCCAGCAGCTTAGTAGCAGGCGCCACAGATACGCAGTATTTT. This codes for CASSLVAGATDTQYF.

This clonotype was recorded a few times. The chain couples TRBV12-3 or TRBV12-4 to TRBJ2-3; D remains unclear. This CDR3 region has 12 residues. The V gene lost 5 bases and the J gene lost 5 bases, with 8 bases spanning the gap. CDR3 sequence: CASSPDLDTQYF. The CDR3 coding sequence is TGTGCCAGCAGTCCAGACTTAGATACGCAGTATTTT.

This clonotype was counted many times. V and J are TRBV10-3 and TRBJ2-7; 7 bases match TRBD1. V lost 2 bases, J lost 5 bases, and 21 bases stayed unmatched. CDR1 is ENHRY, CDR2 SYGVKD, per germline. The CDR3 runs to 19 residues. The chain's CDR3 is CAISEGASPASDRVDEQYF. DNA of the CDR3: TGTGCCATCAGTGAGGGTGCTTCCCCGGCGTCTGACAGGGTGGACGAGCAGTACTTC.

The chain links TRBV24-1 to TRBJ2-1, with D possibly called TRBD1 or TRBD2 (5 bases each). CDR1 is KGHDR and CDR2 is SFDVKD in the germline V gene. V lost 4 bases to trimming and J lost 12 bases, with 12 bases between them. The CDR3 is 12 residues long. The CDR3 reads CATSEGPERQFF. The DNA for the CDR3 is TGTGCCACCAGTGAGGGACCCGAGCGGCAGTTCTTC.

This clonotype was found a few times. This chain joins TRBV5-4 and TRBJ2-1; D is uncertain. The V and J ends lost 0 bases and 10 bases respectively, with 11 bases between them. In germline, CDR1 is SGHNT, CDR2 YYREEE (reference sequence). The CDR3 has 13 residues. This CDR3 is CASSLASGREQFF. CDR3 coding DNA: TGTGCCAGCAGCTTGGCGAGTGGGCGGGAGCAGTTCTTC.

Many counts were recorded for this clonotype. The rearrangement uses TRBV18 and TRBJ2-3; TRBD2 might be the D (5 bases). CDR1 and CDR2 from the germline V gene are KGHSH and LQKENI. This CDR3 contains 17 residues. Trimming pared 4 bases from V and 0 bases from J, leaving 17 bases between. The CDR3 loop is CASSLNTPRGSTDTQYF. The CDR3 region has the DNA TGTGCCAGCTCACTTAATACCCCTCGGGGTAGCACAGATACGCAGTATTTT.

This clonotype was counted a few times. The genes are TRBV5-1 and TRBJ2-2; 14 bases are a match to TRBD2. The CDR3 has 16 amino acids. Germline V CDR1 and CDR2: SGHRS, YFSETQ. V lost 4 bases to trimming and J lost 6 bases; unmatched junction nucleotides: 5. This CDR3 is CASSAPGLAGAGELFF. As DNA, the CDR3 is TGCGCCAGCAGCGCTCCGGGACTAGCGGGAGCCGGGGAGCTGTTTTTT.

This rearrangement joins TRBV6-1 to TRBJ2-2; TRBD1 is a possible D gene (5 bases). CDR1 is MNHNS and CDR2 is SASEGT in the germline V gene. The CDR3 spans 13 residues. CDR3: CGKGQGNTGELFF. The CDR3 DNA sequence: TGTGGGAAGGGGCAGGGGAACACCGGGGAGCTGTTTTTT.